This T cell receptor (beta chain) was retrieved from a study of T-cell reconstitution after alpha-beta-depleted transplantation in children. Unique molecular identifiers featured in how the TCRbeta library was prepared. TCRdb used MiXCR to reprocess the PCR reads, holding one entry per CDR3 protein. The table records some 120,000 distinct CDR3 sequences, 23% of them present only once. The CDR3 has 15 amino acids. With 0 bases removed from V and 6 bases from J, the gap between germline ends came to 16 bases. Germline loops: CDR1 SGHRS, CDR2 YFSETQ. The receptor comes from a male patient between 2 and 10 years old who had a stem cell transplant for chronic granulomatous disease, so the T cells may come from the graft donor. The sample in question was PBMCs, mostly from graft donor cells, obtained 180 days after TCRalphabeta/CD19-depleted stem cell transplant. The chain has TRBV5-1 and TRBJ2-7; perhaps TRBD1 as D (6 bases). The CDR3 DNA follows: TGCGCCAGCAGCTTGGACCCAGGGGCTGTGGCCGAGCAGTACTTC. This sequence encodes CASSLDPGAVAEQYF. The complete variable domain, with remaining parts taken from reference TRBV5-1 and TRBJ2-7, reads KAGVTQTPRYLIKTRGQQVTLSCSPISGHRSVSWYQQTPGQGLQFLFEYFSETQRNKGNFPGRFSGRQFSNSRSEMNVSTLELGDSALYLCASSLDPGAVAEQYFGPGTRLTVT.